This T cell receptor (beta chain) came from a study of Tregs in tolerant kidney transplant recipients. The study, taken as a whole, reports: Donor-specific Treg expansion exceeded global Treg expansion in tolerant patients, suggesting antigen drive. Biological reproducibility was not directly addressed in this study. Few patients were studied, so findings need validation in larger groups.

Profiling relied on immunoSEQ multiplex PCR, and the TCRdb table lists in-frame clones only, not all of them. Found here are some 52,000 clones; the top ten clones hold about 0.83%. In regard to this clone: Its target is not known. The read terminates 3 residues ahead of where the CDR3 ends, so the germline J gene completes it.

V lost 3 bases to trimming and J lost 5 bases, with 14 bases between them. Germline V gene lookup returns CDR1 KGHSH and CDR2 LQKENI. The CDR3 runs 15 residues. Unstimulated Tregs (CD4+CD25+CD127-) and CD4+CD25- non-Tregs were sorted from PBMCs. Material: CD4+ T cells from blood, obtained before the transplant. The gene calls are TRBV18 and TRBJ2-4; D possibly corresponds to TRBD2 (5 bases). The origin of this receptor is a human donor who received a combined kidney and bone marrow transplant. The sequenced CDR3 bases are TGTGCCAGCTCACCGGGCTCCCCCGGGGAAAACATT. Translating gives CASSPGSPGENI. The entire CDR3 reads CASSPGSPGENIQYF.